This T cell receptor (beta chain) was sequenced for a study of Ad26.COV2.S vaccination and SARS-CoV-2 variants. Here immunoSEQ multiplex PCR was the method, and the copy in TCRdb shows in-frame clones only, minus some. The sample has 350,000 to 450,000 clones, over 75% seen once. Per the germline V gene, CDR1 is MNHEY and CDR2 is SVGAGI. CDR3 length: 15 amino acids. V was cut by 8 bases and J by 7 bases, with 21 bases left in between. Of note for this clone: Its target is not known.

Treatment of the sample: around 19 received Ad26.COV2.S at low or high dose, single or two shots; roughly five received placebo; per-sample allocation not given. On day 63 after the first injection, vaccine and placebo recipients gave samples. Study results and caveats: It was found that vaccine and placebo recipients had similar non-spike TCR breadth.

The sample here was peripheral blood, taken in a trial of Ad26.COV2.S vaccine versus placebo. The chain links TRBV6-5 to TRBJ1-5; no reliable D call. This clonotype was obtained from a person aged 18 to 59 who received the Ad26.COV2.S COVID-19 vaccine or a placebo. In DNA form, the CDR3 reads TGTGCCAGCTGTACGTCTGGGCAAGGTAGCCAGCCCCAGCATTTT. Translating it yields CASCTSGQGSQPQHF.